Listed here is a single TCR beta chain. This sample was included in a study of cytomegalovirus exposure and HLA in healthy donors. Vbeta (60) and Jbeta (13) primers were used in the PCR. Here immunoSEQ multiplex PCR was the method, and the copy in TCRdb shows in-frame clones only, minus some. The sample carries about 150,000 clones, around 83% recorded once. Germline CDR1 and CDR2: MNHNS and SASEGT. The CDR3 is 14 amino acids. V lost 7 bases and J 2 bases, leaving 15 bases between the germline ends. The sequence came from a man aged 45-65 years in good health and CMV-seropositive. The rearrangement uses TRBV6-1 and TRBJ2-7; D gene ambiguous. The material sequenced was PBMCs. The CDR3 DNA reads as TGTGCCAGCACCCGGGTGACTCCTGCCTACGAGCAGTACTTC. Translation: CASTRVTPAYEQYF.